The text below deals with one T cell receptor beta chain. Antigen unknown. The germline gives CDR1 KGHSH, CDR2 LQKENI. CDR3 length: 14 residues. Losses at the gene ends were 5 bases for V and 4 bases for J; bases not matched to a gene: 4. This sample was included in a study of cytomegalovirus exposure and HLA in healthy donors. Study-level background: Of 350 to 400 genotyped donors, 75% to 90% grouped in the Caucasian-associated ancestry cluster.

The PCR had 60 Vbeta and 13 Jbeta primers. The method was immunoSEQ multiplex PCR; TCRdb's version includes in-frame clones alone and lacks a portion of them. The table has 200,000 to 300,000 clones, approximately 84% seen once. Whole-study results and caveats: A missense variant in DCLRE1C was later tied to TCR beta V- and J-gene trimming.

Sequenced: PBMCs. This clonotype was sampled from a woman in her forties in good health and CMV-seropositive. The V call is TRBV18, the J call TRBJ2-3; 9 nucleotides agree with TRBD1. The CDR3 sequence: CASSTGQGADTQYF. CDR3 sequence (DNA): TGTGCCAGCTCAACGGGACAGGGCGCAGATACGCAGTATTTT.